The next 30 T cell receptor beta chains were all read from a single sample in a study of T cells after yellow fever vaccination. TCRdb processed the 5' RACE reads anew with MiXCR; each CDR3 protein has one entry. The profile covers 200,000 to 300,000 distinct CDR3 sequences, with about 3.7% appearing a single time and under 20% taken by the ten largest. The sample here was PBMCs, taken 15 days after the yellow fever booster vaccination. These receptors all come from a man aged 18 to 35 who received the YFV17D yellow fever vaccine.

The chain employs TRBV20-1 and TRBJ2-2; 12 positions match TRBD1. The V gene's germline CDR1 is DFQATT and CDR2 SNEGSKA (reference sequence). The CDR3 totals 13 residues. The trim removed 5 bases at V and 6 bases at J, leaving 1 base unmatched. This chain's CDR3 is CSAGDRGPGELFF. DNA of the CDR3: TGCAGTGCTGGGGACAGGGGGCCCGGGGAGCTGTTTTTT.

Many counts were recorded for this clonotype. The CDR3 here is CASSLEFAGQGNGYTF. CDR3 in DNA: TGTGCCAGCAGCTTAGAATTCGCGGGACAGGGGAATGGCTACACCTTC. The chain is built from TRBV7-2 and TRBJ1-2; 10 bases agree with TRBD1. The CDR3 extends over 16 amino acids. V gave up 1 base and J gave up 6 bases; unmatched junction bases: 8. CDR1 and CDR2 from the germline V gene are SGHTA and FQGNSA.

There are many counts of this clonotype. The chain is built from TRBV6-5 and TRBJ2-1; 7 bases are shared with TRBD1. J lost 14 bases, V lost 6 bases, and 10 bases had no gene match. Germline V gene sequence: CDR1 MNHEY, CDR2 SVGAGI. The CDR3 has 12 amino acids. CDR3 in amino acids: CASRDSGQVEFF. The CDR3 region has the DNA TGTGCCAGCAGAGACTCCGGACAGGTAGAGTTCTTC.

This clonotype was observed at least ten times. The V and J genes are TRBV12-3 or TRBV12-4 and TRBJ2-3, with 7 nucleotides matching TRBD1. Trimming at V came to 3 bases and at J to 3 bases, leaving 6 bases not matched to a gene. The CDR3 runs 15 residues. CDR3 in DNA: TGTGCCAGCAGTTTTGAGACAGGGCGGACAGATACGCAGTATTTT. Protein product: CASSFETGRTDTQYF.

This clonotype has a count of ten or more. V and J are TRBV30 and TRBJ1-2; 7 nucleotides agree with TRBD1. Losses at the gene ends were 4 bases for V and 3 bases for J; bases not matched to a gene: 5. Germline CDR1 and CDR2: GTSNPN and SVGIG (reference sequence). The length of the CDR3 is 13 residues. The CDR3 sequence is CAWTPGGHYGYTF. In DNA form, the CDR3 reads TGTGCCTGGACTCCAGGGGGACACTATGGCTACACCTTC.

This clonotype was seen many times. The genes are TRBV7-2 and TRBJ2-2, with 10 bases matching TRBD2. CDR1 and CDR2 from the germline V gene are SGHTA and FQGNSA. V lost 2 bases and J lost 6; bases outside the gene matches: 9. The CDR3 extends over 17 amino acids. The CDR3 spells CASSLRFKRGGAGELFF. In DNA, the CDR3 is TGTGCCAGCAGCTTAAGGTTTAAGCGGGGGGGCGCCGGGGAGCTGTTTTTT.

This clonotype occurred many times. The chain combines TRBV12-3 or TRBV12-4 with TRBJ2-5; the match to TRBD2 covers 10 bases. With V trimmed by 3 bases and J by 5 bases, 6 bases remained unmatched. The CDR3 consists of 15 residues. CDR3 DNA: TGTGCCAGCAGTTTTGCTAGCGGGGGAGGGGAGACCCAGTACTTC. It encodes CASSFASGGGETQYF.

This clonotype was seen at least ten times. The J gene is TRBJ2-5, the V gene TRBV7-6; D gene unclear. CDR1 is SGHVS, CDR2 FNYEAQ, per germline. V gave up 3 bases and J gave up 5 bases, with 10 bases separating them. The CDR3 length is 13 residues. The CDR3 coding sequence is TGTGCCAGCAGCTTGGGTTCGAGGGAGACCCAGTACTTC. Translation: CASSLGSRETQYF.

The J gene is TRBJ2-1, the V gene TRBV7-7; D assignment may be TRBD1 or TRBD2 (6 bases each). Trimming cost V 5 bases and J 4 bases, with 18 bases left between them. Germline-derived CDR1 and CDR2 are SSHAT and FNYEAQ (reference sequence). CDR3 length equals 16 residues. CDR3 DNA: TGTGCCAGCAGCGAAAGGGGGGAGGCGGGGTACAATGAGCAGTTCTTC. It translates to CASSERGEAGYNEQFF.

This clonotype has at least ten counts. The V gene is TRBV9, the J gene TRBJ2-2; D might be TRBD1 (5 bases). The CDR3 has 18 residues. Germline loops: CDR1 SGDLS, CDR2 YYNGEE. V lost 3 bases and J lost 0, with 18 bases in between. The CDR3 DNA reads TGTGCCAGCAGCGAAGGGGTGACTTACTCCTCGAACACCGGGGAGCTGTTTTTT. Translation gives CASSEGVTYSSNTGELFF.

This clonotype was recorded many times. CDR3 in amino acids: CASSPHGTYGYTF. DNA for the CDR3: TGTGCCAGCAGCCCCCACGGGACCTATGGCTACACCTTC. V usage is TRBV7-9 and J usage is TRBJ1-2; D perhaps matches TRBD1 (5 bases). Trimming shortened V by 5 bases and J by 4 bases, and 11 bases separated the two germline ends. Germline V CDR1 and CDR2: SEHNR, FQNEAQ (reference sequence). This CDR3 is 13 amino acids long.

This clonotype was seen many times. V gene TRBV12-5 combines with J gene TRBJ2-7; D not resolved. CDR3 length equals 15 residues. CDR1 and CDR2 from the germline V gene are LGHNT and FRNRAP. With 1 base removed from V and 2 bases from J, the gap between germline ends came to 12 bases. In nucleotides, the CDR3 is TGTGCTAGTGGTTTGGGATATACGAACCCCTACGAGCAGTACTTC. Translation: CASGLGYTNPYEQYF.

This clonotype occurred many times. The chain has TRBV5-1 and TRBJ2-1; 7 bases fit TRBD2. Germline CDR1 and CDR2: SGHRS and YFSETQ. With 5 bases clipped from V and 8 bases from J, the junction kept 10 bases outside the gene matches. The CDR3 extends over 14 amino acids. The CDR3 DNA is TGCGCCAGCAGTTACGGACTAGGAGCGGATGAGCAGTTCTTC. Translating gives CASSYGLGADEQFF. Full variable domain (rest looked up from reference TRBV5-1 and TRBJ2-1): KAGVTQTPRYLIKTRGQQVTLSCSPISGHRSVSWYQQTPGQGLQFLFEYFSETQRNKGNFPGRFSGRQFSNSRSEMNVSTLELGDSALYLCASSYGLGADEQFFGPGTRLTVL.

At least ten counts were recorded for this clonotype. V usage is TRBV13 and J usage is TRBJ2-5, with a possible D match to TRBD1 (6 bases). CDR1 and CDR2 from the germline V gene are PRHDT and FYEKMQ (reference sequence). The CDR3 covers 15 residues. Trimming shortened V by 4 bases and J by 4 bases, and 16 bases separated the two germline ends. The DNA for the CDR3 is TGTGCCAGCAGCTCCACGTCAGGGGACCGAGAGACCCAGTACTTC. Its protein is CASSSTSGDRETQYF.

This clonotype was counted at least ten times. V gene TRBV7-9 combines with J gene TRBJ1-4; the D is unclear. Germline assignment: CDR1 SEHNR and CDR2 FQNEAQ (reference sequence). The CDR3 has 14 residues. Trimming cost V 2 bases and J 6 bases, with 10 bases left between them. Written as DNA, the CDR3 is TGTGCCAGCAGCTTAATGGGTAGTTATGAAAAACTGTTTTTT. Translating gives CASSLMGSYEKLFF. Supplemented by reference TRBV7-9 and TRBJ1-4, the full variable domain reads DTGVSQNPRHKITKRGQNVTFRCDPISEHNRLYWYRQTLGQGPEFLTYFQNEAQLEKSRLLSDRFSAERPKGSFSTLEIQRTEQGDSAMYLCASSLMGSYEKLFFGSGTQLSVL.

This clonotype appeared many times. The V gene is TRBV5-1, the J gene TRBJ2-5; TRBD2 is a possible D gene (6 bases). V gave up 7 bases and J gave up 5 bases, with 15 bases separating them. Germline V gene lookup returns CDR1 SGHRS and CDR2 YFSETQ. There are 13 residues in the CDR3. CDR3 amino acids: CASARGSSETQYF. The CDR3 DNA is TGCGCCAGCGCCCGGGGGAGCTCCGAGACCCAGTACTTC.

This clonotype occurred many times. The V call is TRBV5-1, the J call TRBJ2-2; no definite D call. This CDR3 contains 14 residues. CDR1 is SGHRS and CDR2 is YFSETQ in the germline V gene. Between the trimmed V and J ends, which lost 0 bases and 6 bases, there was a span of 9 bases. CDR3 coding DNA: TGCGCCAGCAGCTTGGCCCCAAGCTCCGGGGAGCTGTTTTTT. Translating gives CASSLAPSSGELFF.

The table lists this clonotype with a few counts. The chain recombines TRBV20-1 with TRBJ2-7; D is ambiguous. Germline lookup yields CDR1 DFQATT and CDR2 SNEGSKA (reference sequence). V lost 0 bases and J lost 1, with 7 bases in between. This CDR3 comprises 13 residues. The CDR3 sequence is CSAREATSYEQYF. CDR3 coding DNA: TGCAGTGCTAGAGAGGCAACGTCCTACGAGCAGTACTTC.

This clonotype was seen ten or more times. The V gene is TRBV7-3, the J gene TRBJ1-6, with TRBD1 matching over 9 bases. The CDR3 length is 17 residues. Losses at the gene ends were 0 bases for V and 9 bases for J; bases not matched to a gene: 9. Germline lookup yields CDR1 SGHTA and CDR2 FQGTGA. CDR3: CASSLTPTGGGGSPLHF. CDR3 in DNA: TGTGCCAGCAGCTTAACCCCAACAGGGGGCGGGGGTTCACCCCTCCACTTT.

In its sample, this clonotype was seen many times. The chain has TRBV24-1 and TRBJ2-2; TRBD1 matches at 10 bases. CDR3 length equals 13 residues. J was trimmed by 3 bases and V by 9 bases; bases with no gene match: 0. Germline V gene lookup returns CDR1 KGHDR and CDR2 SFDVKD. The CDR3 DNA follows: TGTGCCACCGGGACAGGGGACACCGGGGAGCTGTTTTTT. This gives the protein CATGTGDTGELFF.

This clonotype was recorded at least ten times. The gene calls are TRBV2 and TRBJ1-2; 10 bases are shared with TRBD1. Germline CDR1 SNHLY, CDR2 FYNNEI. This CDR3 region has 11 residues. J lost 6 bases, V lost 9 bases, and 1 base had no gene match. CDR3 in amino acids: CARGQGNGYTF. The CDR3 DNA follows: TGTGCCAGGGGACAGGGGAATGGCTACACCTTC.

This clonotype was seen at least ten times. V and J are TRBV6-5 and TRBJ1-6; the D gene is possibly TRBD1 (5 bases). Germline assignment: CDR1 MNHEY and CDR2 SVGAGI. The CDR3 extends over 15 amino acids. V shed 0 bases and J shed 13 bases, with 16 bases lying between them. The CDR3: CASSYSIQGEWPLHF. The DNA of the CDR3 is TGTGCCAGCAGTTACTCGATCCAGGGAGAGTGGCCCCTCCACTTT.

This clonotype was observed at least ten times. The rearrangement links TRBV10-1 to TRBJ2-5, with D possibly TRBD1 on 5 matching bases. This CDR3 spans 14 amino acids. Germline CDR1 reads WNHNN; CDR2 reads SYGVQD (reference sequence). Trimming stripped 2 bases from V and 5 bases from J, with 12 bases between. The CDR3 DNA follows: TGCGCCAGCAGTGAGAGTAGGGGTGGGGAGACCCAGTACTTC. This translates into CASSESRGGETQYF.

Many counts were recorded for this clonotype. The chain recombines TRBV11-3 with TRBJ2-2; D unresolved. Trimming shortened V by 0 bases and J by 2 bases, and 7 bases separated the two germline ends. The CDR3 loop spans 15 amino acids. Germline-derived CDR1 and CDR2 are SGHNT and YENEEA. The CDR3 is CASSLDWENTGELFF. CDR3 in DNA: TGTGCCAGCAGCTTAGATTGGGAAAACACCGGGGAGCTGTTTTTT.

This clonotype has ten or more counts. The chain links TRBV5-6 to TRBJ2-2; no clear D gene. Germline CDR1 is SGHDT and CDR2 is YYEEEE. This CDR3 has 15 residues. V was cut by 0 bases and J by 4 bases, with 10 bases left in between. The CDR3 is CASSLVSPLTGELFF. In DNA form, the CDR3 reads TGTGCCAGCAGCTTGGTCTCGCCCCTCACCGGGGAGCTGTTTTTT.

This clonotype has ten or more counts. The rearrangement uses TRBV7-6 and TRBJ2-3; 11 nucleotides align to TRBD2. The length of the CDR3 is 16 residues. Per the germline V gene, CDR1 is SGHVS and CDR2 is FNYEAQ. V was clipped by 5 bases and J by 1 base; unmatched bases: 5. Here the CDR3 DNA reads TGTGCCAGCAGCCACGGGACTAGCGGTCGCACAGATACGCAGTATTTT. Amino acid sequence: CASSHGTSGRTDTQYF. Filled out from reference TRBV7-6 and TRBJ2-3, the complete variable domain reads GAGVSQSPRYKVTKRGQDVALRCDPISGHVSLYWYRQALGQGPEFLTYFNYEAQQDKSGLPNDRFSAERPEGSISTLTIQRTEQRDSAMYRCASSHGTSGRTDTQYFGPGTRLTVL.

This clonotype was counted ten times or more. The genes are TRBV20-1 and TRBJ1-2, with D unresolved. Germline assignment: CDR1 DFQATT and CDR2 SNEGSKA (reference sequence). Trimming removed 3 bases from V and 4 bases from J, with 18 bases in between. There are 15 residues in the CDR3. The CDR3 spells CSARDPLRLTYGYTF. The CDR3 bases are TGCAGTGCTAGGGACCCCCTACGGCTAACCTATGGCTACACCTTC.

This clonotype was seen only a few times. This chain joins TRBV12-3 or TRBV12-4 and TRBJ1-6, with 7 bases identical to TRBD1. The CDR3 contains 16 residues. Losses at the gene ends were 5 bases for V and 4 bases for J; bases not matched to a gene: 8. This CDR3 reads CASSPTGVGYNSPLHF. CDR3 DNA sequence: TGTGCCAGCAGTCCTACAGGGGTCGGATATAATTCACCCCTCCACTTT.

This clonotype has a count of ten or more. The rearrangement links TRBV6-6 to TRBJ1-2, with D unclear. The germline V and J ends were trimmed by 2 bases and 3 bases, with 7 bases remaining between them. CDR3 length: 13 amino acids. CDR1 MNHNY and CDR2 SVGAGI come from the germline V gene (reference sequence). The CDR3 DNA follows: TGTGCCAGCAGTTACGATATTGACTATGGCTACACCTTC. Protein: CASSYDIDYGYTF.

This chain connects TRBV6-6 to TRBJ1-6, with D unclear. V was trimmed by 0 bases and J by 7 bases, leaving 13 bases between them. The CDR3 is 16 residues long. Germline V lookup: CDR1 MNHNY, CDR2 SVGAGI (reference sequence). In DNA form, the CDR3 reads TGTGCCAGCAGTTACTCGAGCGGGGTCAACAATTCACCCCTCCACTTT. Translated, it gives CASSYSSGVNNSPLHF.